One and the same sample provided the 19 T cell receptor beta chains below, sequenced in a study of cytomegalovirus exposure and HLA in healthy donors. It was with 60 Vbeta and 13 Jbeta primers that the PCR ran. TCRdb keeps only in-frame clones here, not all; method: immunoSEQ multiplex PCR. The sample has about 200,000 clones; about three quarters are singletons. The specimen was PBMCs. Source of these receptors: a man between 35 and 55 years old in good health and CMV-seronegative.

V is TRBV7-3 and J is TRBJ2-6, with D tentatively TRBD1 (5 bases). Germline loops: CDR1 SGHTA, CDR2 FQGTGA. This CDR3 has 15 amino acids. V shed 5 bases and J shed 1 base, with 9 bases lying between them. This chain's CDR3 is CASSNQGSGANVLTF. Written as DNA, the CDR3 is TGTGCCAGCAGCAACCAGGGTTCTGGGGCCAACGTCCTGACTTTC.

The V and J genes are TRBV7-2 and TRBJ2-7; 11 nucleotides align to TRBD2. V was pared by 4 bases and J by 3 bases, with 5 bases of the junction left unmatched. The CDR3 is made up of 15 amino acids. Germline CDR1 and CDR2: SGHTA and FQGNSA. Here the CDR3 DNA reads TGTGCCAGCAGCTCTTCCGGGACTAGCGGCTACGAGCAGTACTTC. This codes for CASSSSGTSGYEQYF.

The chain has TRBV29-1 and TRBJ1-4, with D possibly being TRBD1 (5 bases). Germline CDR1 reads SQVTM; CDR2 reads ANQGSEA. There are 12 residues in the CDR3. Trimming stripped 1 base from V and 11 bases from J, with 11 bases between. CDR3 DNA sequence: TGCAGCGTTGAAGGGAACGGGGGGAAACTGTTTTTT. Its protein is CSVEGNGGKLFF.

This chain uses TRBV9 with TRBJ2-3, with D possibly TRBD2 on 5 matching bases. CDR3 length: 13 residues. Germline V gives CDR1 SGDLS, CDR2 YYNGEE. The V gene lost 0 bases and the J gene lost 6 bases, with 8 bases spanning the gap. Here the CDR3 DNA reads TGTGCCAGCAGCGTAGGGACTCTTGATACGCAGTATTTT. Protein sequence: CASSVGTLDTQYF.

The chain couples TRBV7-9 to TRBJ2-1; D gene unclear. Trimming removed 6 bases at V and 3 bases at J, with 6 bases between. This CDR3 is 12 amino acids long. Germline V CDR1 and CDR2: SEHNR, FQNEAQ (reference sequence). CDR3: CASRLGYNEQFF. The DNA of the CDR3 is TGTGCCAGCAGACTCGGCTACAATGAGCAGTTCTTC.

This rearrangement joins TRBV27 to TRBJ2-7; a possible D gene is TRBD1 (5 bases). With 3 bases removed from V and 6 bases from J, the gap between germline ends came to 12 bases. CDR1 and CDR2 from the germline V gene are MNHEY and SMNVEV (reference sequence). The CDR3 has 13 residues. Written as DNA, the CDR3 is TGTGCCAGCAGTTTGCAGGGTGGGCGCGAGCAGTACTTC. Translated, it gives CASSLQGGREQYF.

CDR3 sequence: CAWSKGGSGANVLTF. Written as DNA, the CDR3 is TGTGCCTGGAGTAAAGGGGGCTCTGGGGCCAACGTCCTGACTTTC. The chain uses TRBV30 and TRBJ2-6; D may be TRBD1 (6 bases). The CDR3 totals 15 residues. V lost 2 bases, J lost 0 bases, and 8 bases lay in between. Germline assignment: CDR1 GTSNPN and CDR2 SVGIG (reference sequence).

Points on this clone: At one end, the junction sequence differs from germline, possibly due to a read error. The chain employs TRBV5-5 and TRBJ2-7; TRBD1 matches 9 bases. Germline CDR1 reads SGHKS; CDR2 reads YYEKEE (reference sequence). The CDR3 totals 17 residues. The CDR3: CASSLTTWTGDSHEQYF. In nucleotides, the CDR3 is TGTGCCAGCAGCTTAACGACTTGGACAGGGGACTCCCACGAGCAGTACTTC.

J is TRBJ1-5 and V is TRBV2; TRBD1 agrees at 11 bases. Germline assignment: CDR1 SNHLY and CDR2 FYNNEI. CDR3 length: 15 amino acids. Trimming at V came to 5 bases and at J to 2 bases, leaving 2 bases not matched to a gene. CDR3 bases: TGTGCCAGCAGTCGGACAGGGGGCGGCAATCAGCCCCAGCATTTT. Its protein is CASSRTGGGNQPQHF.

V gene TRBV2 combines with J gene TRBJ1-1; TRBD1 aligns across 7 bases. With 4 bases clipped from V and 4 bases from J, the junction kept 9 bases outside the gene matches. Germline V gives CDR1 SNHLY, CDR2 FYNNEI. The CDR3 consists of 15 residues. CDR3 DNA sequence: TGTGCCAGCAGTGTGATGGGACAGCCTCTCACTGAAGCTTTCTTT. It yields the protein CASSVMGQPLTEAFF.

This chain joins TRBV7-8 and TRBJ2-5; D is undetermined. The germline V gene encodes CDR1 SGHVS and CDR2 FQNEAQ. The V end was cut by 1 base, the J end by 2 bases, with 8 bases between. The CDR3 loop spans 14 amino acids. The CDR3 protein is CASSLGARQETQYF. CDR3 in DNA: TGTGCCAGCAGCTTAGGGGCCAGACAAGAGACCCAGTACTTC. Complete variable domain (other parts from reference TRBV7-8 and TRBJ2-5): GAGVSQSPRYKVAKRGQDVALRCDPISGHVSLFWYQQALGQGPEFLTYFQNEAQLDKSGLPSDRFFAERPEGSVSTLKIQRTQQEDSAVYLCASSLGARQETQYFGPGTRLLVL.

J is TRBJ1-1 and V is TRBV10-3, with TRBD1 matching over 7 bases. V dropped 6 bases and J dropped 1; count of bases not matched to a gene: 5. Germline loops: CDR1 ENHRY, CDR2 SYGVKD. The CDR3 has 14 residues. CDR3 DNA: TGTGCCATCAGCTCCGGGACAGAGAACACTGAAGCTTTCTTT. Translating it yields CAISSGTENTEAFF.

The CDR3 DNA follows: TGTGCCAGCTCATCCGGGACAGGGAGGGGGCTCACTGAAGCTTTCTTT. It specifies CASSSGTGRGLTEAFF. The chain links TRBV18 to TRBJ1-1; 9 nucleotides match TRBD1. The germline V gene encodes CDR1 KGHSH and CDR2 LQKENI. Trimming removed 5 bases from V and 4 bases from J; junction bases left unmatched: 11. The CDR3 contains 16 residues.

The genes are TRBV9 and TRBJ2-7; 7 bases agree with TRBD2. Trimming cost V 3 bases and J 3 bases; bases outside gene matches: 6. The CDR3 length is 14 residues. Germline V gene lookup returns CDR1 SGDLS and CDR2 YYNGEE. CDR3 residues: CASSAGGGNYEQYF. The DNA for the CDR3 is TGTGCCAGCAGCGCGGGAGGAGGAAACTACGAGCAGTACTTC.

The table lists this clone with a count of one. J is TRBJ2-5 and V is TRBV7-2; 10 bases are a match to TRBD2. From germline, CDR1 is SGHTA and CDR2 FQGNSA. The CDR3 covers 14 residues. Losses at the gene ends were 5 bases for V and 3 bases for J; bases not matched to a gene: 3. The CDR3 is CASSPGLAEETQYF. For the CDR3, the DNA is TGTGCCAGCAGCCCCGGACTAGCGGAAGAGACCCAGTACTTC.

This clone was seen once. The V and J genes are TRBV19 and TRBJ2-5; 9 positions agree with TRBD2. Per germline, CDR1 LNHDA and CDR2 SQIVND (reference sequence). J gave up 5 bases and V 5 bases, and 9 bases lay outside the gene matches. The CDR3 loop spans 15 amino acids. The CDR3 region has the DNA TGTGCCAGTAGTTCGGATAGCGGGAGTGGGGAGACCCAGTACTTC. Its translation is CASSSDSGSGETQYF. Looking up the rest from reference TRBV19 and TRBJ2-5 gives the full variable domain: DGGITQSPKYLFRKEGQNVTLSCEQNLNHDAMYWYRQDPGQGLRLIYYSQIVNDFQKGDIAEGYSVSREKKESFPLTVTSAQKNPTAFYLCASSSDSGSGETQYFGPGTRLLVL.

The chain has TRBV30 and TRBJ2-5, with 7 bases fitting TRBD2. TRBJ2-7 explains the end of the DNA better; the J call may be wrong. CDR1 is GTSNPN and CDR2 is SVGIG in the germline V gene (reference sequence). The CDR3 totals 17 residues. The CDR3 here is CAWTNLLGSSGTYEQYF. The CDR3 DNA follows: TGTGCCTGGACCAACCTCTTGGGTTCTAGCGGAACTTACGAGCAGTACTTC.

This clone was seen only a few times. This chain connects TRBV18 to TRBJ2-3; 8 bases agree with TRBD2. The CDR3 length is 14 residues. The J segment lost 0 bases and the V segment lost 6 bases, leaving 2 bases of the junction unmatched. Germline CDR1 and CDR2: KGHSH and LQKENI. CDR3 nucleotide sequence: TGTGCCAGCTCTATAGCGGGAAGCACAGATACGCAGTATTTT. Its protein product is CASSIAGSTDTQYF.

The chain has TRBV6-6 and TRBJ1-1, with TRBD1 identical over 9 bases. From germline, CDR1 is MNHNY and CDR2 SVGAGI (reference sequence). The CDR3 is 13 residues long. Trimming took 5 bases from V and 10 from J; bases not matched to a gene: 8. The CDR3 sequence is CASSPTGGRLAFF. The CDR3, as DNA: TGTGCCAGCAGTCCTACAGGGGGCAGGTTAGCTTTCTTT.